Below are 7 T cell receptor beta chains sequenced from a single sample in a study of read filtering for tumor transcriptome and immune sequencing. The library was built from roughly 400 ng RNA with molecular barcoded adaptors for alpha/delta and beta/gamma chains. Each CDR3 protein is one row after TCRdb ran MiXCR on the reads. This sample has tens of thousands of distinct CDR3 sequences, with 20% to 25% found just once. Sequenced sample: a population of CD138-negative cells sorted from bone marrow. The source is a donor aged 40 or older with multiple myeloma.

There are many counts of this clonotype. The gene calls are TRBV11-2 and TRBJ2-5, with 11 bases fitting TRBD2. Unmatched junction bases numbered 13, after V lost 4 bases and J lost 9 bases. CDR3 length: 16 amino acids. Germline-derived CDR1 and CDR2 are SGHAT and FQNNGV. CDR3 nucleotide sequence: TGTGCCAGCAGCTCACAGTCGACTAGCGGGGTCAGGGCCCAGTACTTC. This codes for CASSSQSTSGVRAQYF.

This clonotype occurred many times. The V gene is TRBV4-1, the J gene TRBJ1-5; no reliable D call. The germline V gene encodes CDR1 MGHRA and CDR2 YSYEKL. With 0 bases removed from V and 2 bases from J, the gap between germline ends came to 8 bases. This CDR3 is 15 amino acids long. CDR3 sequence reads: CASSQDWRGNQPQHF. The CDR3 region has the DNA TGCGCCAGCAGCCAAGATTGGAGGGGCAATCAGCCCCAGCATTTT.

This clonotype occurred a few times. The CDR3 sequence is CASSLKMVDRATSNQPQHF. The CDR3 bases are TGCGCCAGCAGCCTAAAGATGGTGGATCGAGCCACCTCCAATCAGCCCCAGCATTTT. The chain employs TRBV4-1 and TRBJ1-5, with D unresolved. V lost 4 bases and J 3 bases, leaving 25 bases between the germline ends. The CDR3 contains 19 residues. Germline V CDR1 and CDR2: MGHRA, YSYEKL.

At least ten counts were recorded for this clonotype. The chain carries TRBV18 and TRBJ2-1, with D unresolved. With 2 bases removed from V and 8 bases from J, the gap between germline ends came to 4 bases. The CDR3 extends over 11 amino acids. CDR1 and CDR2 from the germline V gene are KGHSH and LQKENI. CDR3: CASSPGHEQFF. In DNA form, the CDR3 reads TGTGCCAGCTCACCAGGGCATGAGCAGTTCTTC.

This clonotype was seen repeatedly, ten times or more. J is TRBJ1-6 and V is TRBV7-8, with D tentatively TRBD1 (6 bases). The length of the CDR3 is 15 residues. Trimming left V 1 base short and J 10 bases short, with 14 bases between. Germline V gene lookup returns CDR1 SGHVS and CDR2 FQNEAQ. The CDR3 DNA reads TGTGCCAGCAGCTTAGGAGTAGGGGGGAGGTCACCCCTCCACTTT. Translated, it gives CASSLGVGGRSPLHF.

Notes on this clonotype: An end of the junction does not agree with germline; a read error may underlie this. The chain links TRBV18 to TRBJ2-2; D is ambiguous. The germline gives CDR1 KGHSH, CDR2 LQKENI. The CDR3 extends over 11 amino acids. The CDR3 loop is CASPPAGELFF. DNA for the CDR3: TGTGCCAGCCCACCAGCCGGGGAGCTGTTTTTT.

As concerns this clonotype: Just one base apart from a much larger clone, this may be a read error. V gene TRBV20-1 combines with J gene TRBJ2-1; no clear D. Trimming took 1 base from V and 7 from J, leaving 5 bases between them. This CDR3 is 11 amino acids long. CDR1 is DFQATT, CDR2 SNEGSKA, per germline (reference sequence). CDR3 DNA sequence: TGCAGTGCTAGAGTGCCAAATGAGCAGTTCTTC. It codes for CSARVPNEQFF.